Reported below is one T cell receptor beta chain. Antigen unknown. The junction departs from the called germline gene at one end, perhaps through a read error. This specimen belongs to a study of cytomegalovirus exposure and HLA in healthy donors. Study-level points and caveats: The classifier, whose performance was assessed in both the original and validation cohorts, reportedly diagnosed cytomegalovirus status with high specificity and sensitivity.

Measured with immunoSEQ multiplex PCR; TCRdb has only the in-frame clones, and not every one. The sample records 110,000 or so clones, 80% to 90% being singletons. The validation cohort, a group of over a hundred subjects, included the donors and was separate from the roughly 670-subject first cohort. The clonotype comes from a young man in good health and CMV-seropositive. The sample was PBMCs.

This chain's CDR3 is CASSLDGGSGANVLTF. The CDR3, as DNA: TGTGCCAGTAGTCTAGACGGGGGATCTGGGGCCAACGTCCTGACTTTC. The chain links TRBV19 to TRBJ2-6; maybe TRBD2 (6 bases). This CDR3 spans 16 amino acids. The germline V gene encodes CDR1 LNHDA and CDR2 SQIVND (reference sequence).